This paragraph reports one T cell receptor beta chain. V gave up 0 bases and J gave up 6 bases, with 9 bases separating them. The germline gives CDR1 GTSNPN, CDR2 SVGIG (reference sequence). The CDR3 spans 13 residues. Both 60 Vbeta primers and 13 Jbeta primers went into the PCR. Sequenced by immunoSEQ multiplex PCR; TCRdb stores in-frame clones only, minus some. This sample has about 130,000 clones, with about 70% found just once. The source of the sample is a study of cytomegalovirus exposure and HLA in healthy donors. The sequenced sample was PBMCs. This sequence was found in a woman aged 55-75 years in good health and CMV-seropositive. The chain recombines TRBV30 with TRBJ1-5; D is unclear. This chain's CDR3 is CAWSVSLSQPQHF. The CDR3 nucleotides are TGTGCCTGGAGTGTTAGCTTAAGTCAGCCCCAGCATTTT.